The 8 T cell receptor beta chains presented below share a single source sample, sequenced in a study of T cell responses to AZD1222 COVID-19 vaccine. Libraries were prepared by immunoSEQ multiplex PCR; TCRdb keeps only in-frame clonotypes and omits some of them. Among some 120,000 clones, around 87% were seen once, and the ten largest hold about 9.4%. Specimen: peripheral blood, collected on day 0 of AZD1222 vaccination. Every receptor here comes from an adult in good health.

The V gene is TRBV3-1 (or the pseudogene TRBV3-2), the J gene TRBJ1-2; 10 bases line up with TRBD1. CDR1 is LGHDT, CDR2 YNNKEL, per germline (reference sequence). This CDR3 has 15 amino acids. V was clipped by 4 bases and J by 2 bases; unmatched bases: 4. The CDR3 DNA sequence: TGTGCCAGCAGCCTCGGACAGGGGGTAAACTATGGCTACACCTTC. Encoded protein: CASSLGQGVNYGYTF.

This clone has only a few counts. The rearrangement uses TRBV6-5 and TRBJ1-1; maybe TRBD1 (6 bases). The CDR3 extends over 15 amino acids. Trimming removed 4 bases at V and 4 bases at J, with 16 bases between. The germline gives CDR1 MNHEY, CDR2 SVGAGI. The CDR3 sequence is CASSWGPPGGTEAFF. The CDR3 DNA is TGTGCCAGCAGTTGGGGGCCCCCGGGGGGCACTGAAGCTTTCTTT.

The chain links TRBV19 to TRBJ2-2; TRBD2 aligns across 13 bases. The germline gives CDR1 LNHDA, CDR2 SQIVND (reference sequence). This CDR3 contains 16 residues. The V and J ends lost 6 bases and 4 bases, in that order; junction bases with no gene match: 5. The CDR3 bases are TGTGCCAGTAGCGGACTAGCGGGGGCCTTCACCGGGGAGCTGTTTTTT. Translated: CASSGLAGAFTGELFF.

V usage is TRBV27 and J usage is TRBJ2-1; TRBD1 matches 8 bases. Germline trimming cut 4 bases from V and 10 bases from J; bases unmatched to any gene: 9. Per the germline V gene, CDR1 is MNHEY and CDR2 is SMNVEV (reference sequence). The CDR3 runs 14 residues. The CDR3, as DNA: TGTGCCAGCAGTTGGACAGGGAGACTAGGCGAGCAGTTCTTC. This gives the protein CASSWTGRLGEQFF.

CDR3 residues: CASSLGGTANTGELFF. In nucleotides, the CDR3 is TGTGCCAGCAGCTTGGGAGGGACAGCGAACACCGGGGAGCTGTTTTTT. The chain is built from TRBV7-8 and TRBJ2-2; the D call may be TRBD1 or TRBD2 (7 bases each). Germline lookup yields CDR1 SGHVS and CDR2 FQNEAQ. The V gene lost 3 bases and the J gene lost 0 bases, with 11 bases spanning the gap. The CDR3 sequence is 16 residues long. Full variable domain (outside the CDR3, taken from reference TRBV7-8 and TRBJ2-2): GAGVSQSPRYKVAKRGQDVALRCDPISGHVSLFWYQQALGQGPEFLTYFQNEAQLDKSGLPSDRFFAERPEGSVSTLKIQRTQQEDSAVYLCASSLGGTANTGELFFGEGSRLTVL.

This chain uses TRBV5-1 with TRBJ2-1; TRBD2 matches 12 bases. Germline lookup yields CDR1 SGHRS and CDR2 YFSETQ. V lost 3 bases, J lost 6 bases, and 4 bases stayed unmatched. This CDR3 is 15 amino acids long. The CDR3 is CASSSGLAGPNEQFF. For the CDR3, the DNA is TGCGCCAGCAGCTCCGGACTAGCGGGGCCCAATGAGCAGTTCTTC.

V gene TRBV3-1 (or the pseudogene TRBV3-2) combines with J gene TRBJ1-2; 7 bases line up with TRBD1. Germline V gene data show CDR1 as LGHDT and CDR2 as YNNKEL (reference sequence). There are 13 residues in the CDR3. Unmatched junction bases numbered 4, after V lost 3 bases and J lost 6 bases. The CDR3 DNA sequence: TGTGCCAGCAGCCACAAGGGGGCCGATGGCTACACCTTC. Translation gives CASSHKGADGYTF.

This sequence joins TRBV5-1 and TRBJ2-1, with TRBD2 matching over 8 bases. CDR3 length: 16 residues. The germline gives CDR1 SGHRS, CDR2 YFSETQ. The V segment lost 4 bases and the J segment 6 bases; nucleotides outside the gene matches: 12. The CDR3 DNA is TGCGCCAGCAGCCAGATAGGACTAGCTATTACCAATGAGCAGTTCTTC. It translates to CASSQIGLAITNEQFF.